Listed below are T cell receptor beta chains from one sample, sequenced in a study of shared clonotypes between healthy human individuals. Only in-frame clones appear in the TCRdb table, and some are missing; sequencing was by immunoSEQ multiplex PCR. The sample lists 1 million to 1.2 million clones; approximately 80% were seen once. Sequencing was performed on memory CD4+ T cells from PBMCs. The receptors were gathered from a man aged 18 to 30 in good health. Some clones in this sample may be carry-over from other donors' samples. CDR3s include the opening cysteine and the closing phenylalanine or tryptophan. A D gene is named only where the DNA matches it firmly. Clone size is given for some rows only: seen once, a few or many times, or a class if the clone is expanded.

d_gene: TRBD2
abundance: .
v_gene: TRBV7-9
len: 16
j_gene: TRBJ2-1
CDR3aa: CASSRTTSGNYNEQFF
CDR3nt: TGTGCCAGCAGCCGTACCACTAGCGGGAACTACAATGAGCAGTTCTTC

d_gene: .
abundance: .
v_gene: TRBV13
len: 15
j_gene: TRBJ1-2
CDR3aa: CASSLGVQGYYGYTF
CDR3nt: TGTGCCAGCAGCTTAGGTGTACAGGGTTACTATGGCTACACCTTC

d_gene: TRBD1
abundance: .
v_gene: TRBV9
len: 17
j_gene: TRBJ2-1
CDR3aa: CASSAVLRGRNYNEQFF
CDR3nt: TGTGCCAGCAGCGCAGTCCTCAGGGGGCGGAACTACAATGAGCAGTTCTTC

d_gene: TRBD2
abundance: .
v_gene: TRBV28
len: 17
j_gene: TRBJ2-5
CDR3aa: CASSLRTSGRTKETQYF
CDR3nt: TGTGCCAGCAGCCTAAGGACTAGCGGGAGGACGAAGGAGACCCAGTACTTC

d_gene: TRBD2
abundance: .
v_gene: TRBV9
len: 15
j_gene: TRBJ2-1
CDR3aa: CASSMRLAGGAEQFF
CDR3nt: TGTGCCAGCAGTATGAGGCTAGCGGGAGGGGCTGAGCAGTTCTTC

d_gene: TRBD1
abundance: .
v_gene: TRBV7-6
len: 15
j_gene: TRBJ1-5
CDR3aa: CASSPGGTVNQPQHF
CDR3nt: TGTGCCAGCAGCCCCGGTGGGACAGTCAATCAGCCCCAGCATTTT

d_gene: .
abundance: .
v_gene: TRBV2
len: 14
j_gene: TRBJ1-2
CDR3aa: CASRPRETNYGYTF
CDR3nt: TGTGCCAGCAGGCCGCGGGAGACTAACTATGGCTACACCTTC

d_gene: .
abundance: .
v_gene: TRBV28
len: 13
j_gene: TRBJ2-2
CDR3aa: CASSPRGTGELFF
CDR3nt: TGTGCCAGCAGCCCCCGAGGAACCGGGGAGCTGTTTTTT

d_gene: .
abundance: .
v_gene: TRBV30
len: 19
j_gene: TRBJ1-5
CDR3aa: CAWSVPGGRRGGSNQPQHF
CDR3nt: TGTGCCTGGAGTGTACCGGGGGGGCGTCGGGGTGGAAGCAATCAGCCCCAGCATTTT

d_gene: .
abundance: .
v_gene: TRBV28
len: 11
j_gene: TRBJ2-1
CDR3aa: CASRDVVERFF
CDR3nt: TGTGCCAGCAGGGACGTTGTTGAGCGGTTCTTC

d_gene: TRBD1
abundance: .
v_gene: TRBV6-6
len: 13
j_gene: TRBJ2-7
CDR3aa: CASRQGGLDEQYF
CDR3nt: TGTGCCAGCCGACAGGGTGGTTTGGACGAGCAGTACTTC

d_gene: .
abundance: .
v_gene: TRBV7-7
len: 17
j_gene: TRBJ2-3
CDR3aa: CASSNENRGAGPDTQYF
CDR3nt: TGTGCCAGCAGCAACGAAAATCGGGGAGCGGGTCCAGATACGCAGTATTTT

d_gene: .
abundance: once
v_gene: TRBV7-2
len: 13
j_gene: TRBJ2-1
CDR3aa: CASSSPTSNEQFF
CDR3nt: TGTGCCAGCAGCTCCCCCACGTCCAATGAGCAGTTCTTC

d_gene: .
abundance: .
v_gene: TRBV6-6
len: 13
j_gene: TRBJ2-2
CDR3aa: CASSPWGAGELFF
CDR3nt: TGTGCCAGCAGCCCCTGGGGGGCCGGGGAGCTGTTTTTT

d_gene: .
abundance: .
v_gene: TRBV9
len: 17
j_gene: TRBJ1-3
CDR3aa: CASSVGAGPISGNTIYF
CDR3nt: TGTGCCAGCAGCGTAGGGGCAGGGCCTATCTCTGGAAACACCATATATTTT

d_gene: TRBD1
abundance: .
v_gene: TRBV6-5
len: 15
j_gene: TRBJ1-2
CDR3aa: CASSYSRDSSYGYTF
CDR3nt: TGTGCCAGCAGTTACTCGAGGGACAGTTCATATGGCTACACCTTC

d_gene: TRBD1
abundance: .
v_gene: TRBV18
len: 14
j_gene: TRBJ2-7
CDR3aa: CASSPIGQGYEQYF
CDR3nt: TGTGCCAGCTCACCAATCGGACAGGGCTACGAGCAGTACTTC